The 24 T cell receptor beta chains reported below all come from one sample, sequenced in a study of shared clonotypes between healthy human individuals. The assay was immunoSEQ multiplex PCR, and TCRdb's table has in-frame clones only and misses some. The table lists about 2.1 million clones, 85% to 95% of them singletons, with under 2% in the top ten. In the naive CD8 group, cells lacked CD45RO and were positively selected for CCR7, so terminally differentiated effector memory CD45RA+ cells were left out. Sequenced input: naive CD8+ T cells from PBMCs. These receptors were taken from a man younger than 35 in good health. Some clones in this sample may be carry-over from other donors' samples.

J is TRBJ1-4 and V is TRBV7-9; perhaps TRBD1 as D (5 bases). CDR1 SEHNR and CDR2 FQNEAQ come from the germline V gene (reference sequence). With 0 bases removed from V and 7 bases from J, the gap between germline ends came to 12 bases. The CDR3 consists of 15 residues. The CDR3 coding sequence is TGTGCCAGCAGCTTAGCCGGCAGGGAGCGTGAAAAACTGTTTTTT. Translation: CASSLAGREREKLFF.

The chain recombines TRBV27 with TRBJ1-1, with 7 bases aligning to TRBD1. Germline V gene sequence: CDR1 MNHEY, CDR2 SMNVEV (reference sequence). The CDR3 is made up of 17 amino acids. J was trimmed by 0 bases and V by 1 base; bases with no gene match: 8. Here the CDR3 DNA reads TGTGCCAGCAGTTTATTCGGGGGGACAGTCTTGAACACTGAAGCTTTCTTT. It is translated as CASSLFGGTVLNTEAFF.

This clone was recorded once. This chain connects TRBV28 to TRBJ1-1; D remains unclear. The CDR3 is 19 amino acids. Trimming stripped 2 bases from V and 6 bases from J, with 28 bases between. CDR1 is MDHEN, CDR2 SYDVKM, per germline. CDR3 in amino acids: CASSLGSSETSLRLAEAFF. CDR3 DNA: TGTGCCAGCAGTTTAGGTAGTTCGGAGACGAGTCTGAGGTTGGCTGAAGCTTTCTTT.

The V call is TRBV5-6, the J call TRBJ2-1; a possible D gene is TRBD1 (6 bases). CDR1 is SGHDT, CDR2 YYEEEE, per germline. Trimming pared 4 bases from V and 6 bases from J, leaving 11 bases between. The CDR3 is made up of 13 amino acids. CDR3 region: CASSRTELNEQFF. Here the CDR3 DNA reads TGTGCCAGCAGCCGGACAGAACTCAATGAGCAGTTCTTC.

This chain uses TRBV7-9 with TRBJ2-7; TRBD1 matches 7 bases. V was pared by 1 base and J by 9 bases, with 0 bases of the junction left unmatched. This CDR3 has 11 amino acids. CDR1 SEHNR and CDR2 FQNEAQ come from the germline V gene (reference sequence). The CDR3 bases are TGTGCCAGCAGCTTAGGGACAGGGCAGTACTTC. It codes for CASSLGTGQYF. Drawing the rest from reference TRBV7-9 and TRBJ2-7, the complete variable domain is DTGVSQNPRHKITKRGQNVTFRCDPISEHNRLYWYRQTLGQGPEFLTYFQNEAQLEKSRLLSDRFSAERPKGSFSTLEIQRTEQGDSAMYLCASSLGTGQYFGPGTRLTVT.

The CDR3 coding sequence is TGCGCCAGCAGCCAAGATATTCCTAGCGGGGTGGGAGATACGCAGTATTTT. It translates to CASSQDIPSGVGDTQYF. The rearrangement links TRBV4-3 to TRBJ2-3, with 9 bases aligning to TRBD2. The ends lost 0 bases at V and 5 bases at J; junction bases unmatched: 9. CDR1 is LGHNA and CDR2 is YSLEER in the germline V gene. The length of the CDR3 is 17 residues.

This clone showed up just a few times. The genes are TRBV5-1 and TRBJ1-1; 8 bases line up with TRBD1. CDR1 SGHRS and CDR2 YFSETQ come from the germline V gene. V lost 5 bases, J lost 5 bases, and 8 bases stayed unmatched. The CDR3 has 14 amino acids. CDR3: CASRSDRGWTEAFF. The CDR3 nucleotides read TGCGCCAGCAGATCCGACAGGGGATGGACTGAAGCTTTCTTT.

This clone was seen a single time. The V call is TRBV5-6, the J call TRBJ2-2; no definite D call. CDR3 length equals 14 residues. The germline CDR1 and CDR2 sequences are SGHDT and YYEEEE. Trimming took off 2 bases at V and 7 bases at J, with 12 bases between the two ends. In DNA form, the CDR3 reads TGTGCCAGCAGCTTCGGAGCGATGGTCGGGGAGCTGTTTTTT. Translating gives CASSFGAMVGELFF. The full variable domain, completed using reference TRBV5-6 and TRBJ2-2, is DAGVTQSPTHLIKTRGQQVTLRCSPKSGHDTVSWYQQALGQGPQFIFQYYEEEERQRGNFPDRFSGHQFPNYSSELNVNALLLGDSALYLCASSFGAMVGELFFGEGSRLTVL.

This chain joins TRBV7-6 and TRBJ1-1; D gene ambiguous. The germline V and J ends were trimmed by 3 bases and 7 bases, with 12 bases remaining between them. This CDR3 is built from 13 residues. Germline V gene lookup returns CDR1 SGHVS and CDR2 FNYEAQ. The CDR3 is CASSLNVYGEAFF. The CDR3 nucleotides are TGTGCCAGCAGCTTGAATGTTTACGGTGAAGCTTTCTTT.

Notes on this clone: This specimen includes other DNA sequences encoding the same CDR3. For the CDR3, the DNA is TGTGCCAGCAGTGCAGGGACGGCCTACGAGCAGTACTTC. Translated, it gives CASSAGTAYEQYF. The V gene is TRBV2, the J gene TRBJ2-7, with D tentatively TRBD1 or TRBD2 (5 bases each). The germline gives CDR1 SNHLY, CDR2 FYNNEI. The ends were cut back, 4 bases at V and 2 bases at J, with 9 bases in the middle. This CDR3 has 13 residues. Combining the CDR3 with reference TRBV2 and TRBJ2-7 gives the whole variable domain EPEVTQTPSHQVTQMGQEVILRCVPISNHLYFYWYRQILGQKVEFLVSFYNNEISEKSEIFDDQFSVERPDGSNFTLKIRSTKLEDSAMYFCASSAGTAYEQYFGPGTRLTVT.

The chain joins TRBV27 to TRBJ1-1, with 8 bases aligning to TRBD1. This CDR3 comprises 17 residues. Germline CDR1 MNHEY, CDR2 SMNVEV (reference sequence). The junction had 15 bases not matched to a gene; V was cut back by 5 bases and J by 4 bases. The CDR3 sequence: CASSPLVLDRGLTEAFF. CDR3 coding DNA: TGTGCCAGCAGTCCCCTTGTCTTAGACAGGGGACTCACTGAAGCTTTCTTT.

The V and J genes are TRBV6-1 and TRBJ1-1; D gene unclear. CDR3 size: 15 residues. Germline V lookup: CDR1 MNHNS, CDR2 SASEGT. Trimming stripped 5 bases from V and 5 bases from J, with 18 bases between. CDR3 sequence (DNA): TGTGCCAGCAGTTCCAAAGCGGTCAGGTGGACTGAAGCTTTCTTT. Translation gives CASSSKAVRWTEAFF.

The sample holds a few counts of this clone. This chain uses TRBV19 with TRBJ1-1; the D gene is possibly TRBD1 (5 bases). The CDR3 consists of 16 residues. Trimming removed 3 bases at V and 0 bases at J, with 14 bases between. Germline V gene sequence: CDR1 LNHDA, CDR2 SQIVND (reference sequence). The CDR3 bases are TGTGCCAGTAGTATGAGTGAGGGGCTACTGAACACTGAAGCTTTCTTT. Translating it yields CASSMSEGLLNTEAFF.

V is TRBV5-5 and J is TRBJ1-5, with D possibly TRBD1 on 5 matching bases. The CDR3 consists of 16 residues. V lost 4 bases, J lost 0 bases, and 14 bases lay in between. Germline CDR1 and CDR2: SGHKS and YYEKEE (reference sequence). CDR3 coding DNA: TGTGCCAGCAGCCAATCGACAGCCCTTAGCAATCAGCCCCAGCATTTT. Protein product: CASSQSTALSNQPQHF.

This chain uses TRBV29-1 with TRBJ1-2; weak D call: TRBD1 (5 bases). Germline V gene sequence: CDR1 SQVTM, CDR2 ANQGSEA. This CDR3 is built from 12 residues. Trimming shortened V by 7 bases and J by 4 bases, and 13 bases separated the two germline ends. This CDR3 reads CSAFQGVYGYTF. CDR3 DNA sequence: TGCAGCGCCTTCCAGGGAGTCTATGGCTACACCTTC. Full variable domain (outside the CDR3, taken from reference TRBV29-1 and TRBJ1-2): SAVISQKPSRDICQRGTSLTIQCQVDSQVTMMFWYRQQPGQSLTLIATANQGSEATYESGFVIDKFPISRPNLTFSTLTVSNMSPEDSSIYLCSAFQGVYGYTFGSGTRLTVV.

As DNA, the CDR3 is TGTGCCAGCAGCTTAGCCGGACAGAAAGACGAGCAGTACTTC. It encodes CASSLAGQKDEQYF. This chain connects TRBV7-9 to TRBJ2-7; D possibly corresponds to TRBD1 (6 bases). V shed 0 bases and J shed 5 bases, with 11 bases lying between them. This CDR3 region has 14 residues. Germline CDR1 is SEHNR and CDR2 is FQNEAQ (reference sequence).

V usage is TRBV5-8 and J usage is TRBJ2-2; no clear D gene. V was clipped by 0 bases and J by 6 bases, with 9 bases between them. Per the germline V gene, CDR1 is SGHTS and CDR2 is YDEGEE. The CDR3 spans 14 residues. The chain's CDR3 is CASSLVHSPGELFF. The DNA for the CDR3 is TGTGCCAGCAGCTTGGTCCATTCTCCCGGGGAGCTGTTTTTT.

The CDR3 DNA is TGTGCCACCCTCGGGGTCCATGAGCAGTTCTTC. Protein sequence: CATLGVHEQFF. The chain links TRBV10-3 to TRBJ2-1; maybe TRBD2 (5 bases). V was shortened by 10 bases and J by 8 bases, with 12 bases between the two germline ends. The CDR3 totals 11 residues. Germline V gene lookup returns CDR1 ENHRY and CDR2 SYGVKD.

About this clone itself: The sample contains more than one DNA sequence encoding this CDR3. As DNA, the CDR3 is TGTGCCAGCTCACCACCGGGCGGTGAGCAGTTCTTC. Protein product: CASSPPGGEQFF. This chain joins TRBV18 and TRBJ2-1, with D uncertain. CDR3 length: 12 amino acids. Trimming took 0 bases from V and 9 from J, leaving 6 bases between them. From germline, CDR1 is KGHSH and CDR2 LQKENI.

The chain links TRBV5-6 to TRBJ2-7; D not certain. The CDR3 extends over 12 amino acids. The V gene's germline CDR1 is SGHDT and CDR2 YYEEEE. The ends were cut back, 2 bases at V and 4 bases at J, with 7 bases in the middle. The CDR3 region has the DNA TGTGCCAGCAGCTTCACCTCATACGAGCAGTACTTC. It translates to CASSFTSYEQYF. The whole variable domain, filled in from reference TRBV5-6 and TRBJ2-7, reads DAGVTQSPTHLIKTRGQQVTLRCSPKSGHDTVSWYQQALGQGPQFIFQYYEEEERQRGNFPDRFSGHQFPNYSSELNVNALLLGDSALYLCASSFTSYEQYFGPGTRLTVT.

The chain uses TRBV7-6 and TRBJ2-7; D is possibly TRBD2 (6 bases). Trimming left V 2 bases short and J 4 bases short, with 12 bases between. The CDR3 has 14 amino acids. Looked up from germline, CDR1 is SGHVS and CDR2 is FNYEAQ. CDR3 protein: CASSLTGESYEQYF. CDR3 bases: TGTGCCAGCAGCTTAACGGGAGAGTCTTACGAGCAGTACTTC.

V is TRBV6-5 and J is TRBJ2-1; 8 nucleotides align to TRBD2. V dropped 7 bases and J dropped 4; count of bases not matched to a gene: 6. The CDR3 consists of 14 residues. The germline CDR1 and CDR2 sequences are MNHEY and SVGAGI. CDR3 residues: CASTGGDKYNEQFF. CDR3 DNA sequence: TGTGCCAGCACCGGGGGGGACAAATACAATGAGCAGTTCTTC.

V usage is TRBV28 and J usage is TRBJ2-7; no reliable D call. The CDR3 loop spans 13 amino acids. Trimming took off 5 bases at V and 0 bases at J, with 8 bases between the two ends. Germline-derived CDR1 and CDR2 are MDHEN and SYDVKM. CDR3 DNA: TGTGCCAGCAGTCTGGACGCCTCCTACGAGCAGTACTTC. This sequence encodes CASSLDASYEQYF.

The CDR3 nucleotides read TGTGCCAGCAGGAGGAGGATAGGCTACGAGCAGTACTTC. Translating it yields CASRRRIGYEQYF. The genes are TRBV6-1 and TRBJ2-7; weak D call: TRBD2 (5 bases). The germline V gene encodes CDR1 MNHNS and CDR2 SASEGT. Trimming shortened V by 6 bases and J by 3 bases, and 12 bases separated the two germline ends. The CDR3 has 13 amino acids.